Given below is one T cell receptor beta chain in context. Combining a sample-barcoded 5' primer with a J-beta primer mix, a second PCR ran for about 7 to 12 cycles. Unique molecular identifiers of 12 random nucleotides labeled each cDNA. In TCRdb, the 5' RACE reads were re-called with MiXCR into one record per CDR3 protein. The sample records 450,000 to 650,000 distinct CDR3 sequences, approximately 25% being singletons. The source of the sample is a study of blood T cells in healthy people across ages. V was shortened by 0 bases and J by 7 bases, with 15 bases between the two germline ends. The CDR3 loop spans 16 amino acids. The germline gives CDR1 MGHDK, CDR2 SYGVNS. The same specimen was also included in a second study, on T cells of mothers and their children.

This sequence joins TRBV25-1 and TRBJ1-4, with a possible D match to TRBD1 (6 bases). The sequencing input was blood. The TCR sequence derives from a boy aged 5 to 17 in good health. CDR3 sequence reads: CASSEYGPGGPEKLFF. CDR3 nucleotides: TGTGCCAGCAGTGAATATGGTCCGGGGGGCCCTGAAAAACTGTTTTTT. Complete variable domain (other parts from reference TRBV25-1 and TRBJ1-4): EADIYQTPRYLVIGTGKKITLECSQTMGHDKMYWYQQDPGMELHLIHYSYGVNSTEKGDLSSESTVSRIRTEHFPLTLESARPSHTSQYLCASSEYGPGGPEKLFFGSGTQLSVL.